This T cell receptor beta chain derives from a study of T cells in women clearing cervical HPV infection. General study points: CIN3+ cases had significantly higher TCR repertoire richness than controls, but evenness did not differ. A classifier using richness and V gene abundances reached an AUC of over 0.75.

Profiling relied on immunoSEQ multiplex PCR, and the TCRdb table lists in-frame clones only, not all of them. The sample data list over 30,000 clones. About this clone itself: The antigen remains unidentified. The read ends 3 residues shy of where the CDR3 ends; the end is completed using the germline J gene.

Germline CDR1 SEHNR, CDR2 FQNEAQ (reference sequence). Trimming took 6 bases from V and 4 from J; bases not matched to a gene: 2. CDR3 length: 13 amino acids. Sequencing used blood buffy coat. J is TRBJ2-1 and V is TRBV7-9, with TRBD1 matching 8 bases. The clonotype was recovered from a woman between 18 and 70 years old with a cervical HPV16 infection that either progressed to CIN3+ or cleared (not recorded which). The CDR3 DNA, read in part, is TGTGCCAGCAGTACAGGGGGGTACAATGAG. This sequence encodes CASSTGGYNE. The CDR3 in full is CASSTGGYNEQFF.